The present T cell receptor beta chain was sequenced within a study of shared clonotypes between healthy human individuals. The study, taken as a whole, reports: Rarefaction gave evidence that sorted-subset sequencing remained incomplete despite large depth.

CDR3 length equals 15 residues. Germline assignment: CDR1 LNHDA and CDR2 SQIVND (reference sequence). CD8 cells regarded as naive lacked CD45RO, were positively chosen for CCR7, and omitted terminally differentiated effector memory CD45RA+ cells. Repertoires were generated with immunoSEQ multiplex PCR, while TCRdb's copy carries only in-frame clones and drops some. The sample records approximately 2,000,000 clones, over 85% being singletons. Remarks on this clone: Antigen unknown.

Input material: naive CD8+ T cells from PBMCs. This TCR was recovered from a man between 18 and 29 years old in good health. Some clones in this sample may be carry-over from other donors' samples. The chain uses TRBV19 and TRBJ2-5; 7 nucleotides agree with TRBD2. The DNA end is a closer match to TRBJ2-7, so the J assignment may be wrong. The CDR3 bases are TGTGCCAGTAGTATTTCGGCTAGCGGAACCTACGAGCAGTACTTC. Translated, it gives CASSISASGTYEQYF.